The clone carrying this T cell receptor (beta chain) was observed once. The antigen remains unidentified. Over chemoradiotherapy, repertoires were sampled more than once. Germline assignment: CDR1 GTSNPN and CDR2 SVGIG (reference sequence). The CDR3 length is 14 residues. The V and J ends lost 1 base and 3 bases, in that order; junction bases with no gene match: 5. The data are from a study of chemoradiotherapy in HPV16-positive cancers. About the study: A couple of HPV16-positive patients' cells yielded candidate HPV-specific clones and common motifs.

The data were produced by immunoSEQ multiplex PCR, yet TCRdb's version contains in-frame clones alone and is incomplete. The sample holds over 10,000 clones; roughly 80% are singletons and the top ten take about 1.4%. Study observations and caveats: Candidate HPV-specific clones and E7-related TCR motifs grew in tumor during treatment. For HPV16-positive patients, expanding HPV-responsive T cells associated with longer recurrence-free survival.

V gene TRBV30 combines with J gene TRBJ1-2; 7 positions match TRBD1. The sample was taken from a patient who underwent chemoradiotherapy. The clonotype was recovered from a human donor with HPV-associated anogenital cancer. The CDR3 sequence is CAWSAGTVYYGYTF. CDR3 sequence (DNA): TGTGCCTGGAGTGCCGGGACAGTCTACTATGGCTACACCTTC.